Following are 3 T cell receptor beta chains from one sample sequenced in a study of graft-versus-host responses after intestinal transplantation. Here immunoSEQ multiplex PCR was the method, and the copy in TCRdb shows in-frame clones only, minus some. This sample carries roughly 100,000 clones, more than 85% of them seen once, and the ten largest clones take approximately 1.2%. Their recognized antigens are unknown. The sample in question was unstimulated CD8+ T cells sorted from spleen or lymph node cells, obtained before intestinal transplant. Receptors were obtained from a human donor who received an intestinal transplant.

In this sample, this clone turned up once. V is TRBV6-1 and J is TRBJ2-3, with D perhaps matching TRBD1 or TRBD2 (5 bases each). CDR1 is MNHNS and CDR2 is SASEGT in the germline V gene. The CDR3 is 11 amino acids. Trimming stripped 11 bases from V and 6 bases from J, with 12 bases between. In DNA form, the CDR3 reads TGTGCCGCTCAATGGGGGGATACGCAGTATTTT. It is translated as CAAQWGDTQYF.

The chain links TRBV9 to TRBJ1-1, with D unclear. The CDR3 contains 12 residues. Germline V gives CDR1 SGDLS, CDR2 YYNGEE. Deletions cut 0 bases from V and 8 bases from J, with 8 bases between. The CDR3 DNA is TGTGCCAGCAGCGTAGGAGAAACAGAAGCTTTCTTT. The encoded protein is CASSVGETEAFF.

Here the CDR3 reads CASSAWLSGELFF. As DNA, the CDR3 is TGTGCCAGCAGCGCTTGGTTGTCCGGGGAGCTGTTTTTT. The chain is built from TRBV9 and TRBJ2-2, with D unresolved. CDR1 SGDLS and CDR2 YYNGEE come from the germline V gene. V was pared by 3 bases and J by 6 bases, with 9 bases between. The CDR3 sequence is 13 residues long.